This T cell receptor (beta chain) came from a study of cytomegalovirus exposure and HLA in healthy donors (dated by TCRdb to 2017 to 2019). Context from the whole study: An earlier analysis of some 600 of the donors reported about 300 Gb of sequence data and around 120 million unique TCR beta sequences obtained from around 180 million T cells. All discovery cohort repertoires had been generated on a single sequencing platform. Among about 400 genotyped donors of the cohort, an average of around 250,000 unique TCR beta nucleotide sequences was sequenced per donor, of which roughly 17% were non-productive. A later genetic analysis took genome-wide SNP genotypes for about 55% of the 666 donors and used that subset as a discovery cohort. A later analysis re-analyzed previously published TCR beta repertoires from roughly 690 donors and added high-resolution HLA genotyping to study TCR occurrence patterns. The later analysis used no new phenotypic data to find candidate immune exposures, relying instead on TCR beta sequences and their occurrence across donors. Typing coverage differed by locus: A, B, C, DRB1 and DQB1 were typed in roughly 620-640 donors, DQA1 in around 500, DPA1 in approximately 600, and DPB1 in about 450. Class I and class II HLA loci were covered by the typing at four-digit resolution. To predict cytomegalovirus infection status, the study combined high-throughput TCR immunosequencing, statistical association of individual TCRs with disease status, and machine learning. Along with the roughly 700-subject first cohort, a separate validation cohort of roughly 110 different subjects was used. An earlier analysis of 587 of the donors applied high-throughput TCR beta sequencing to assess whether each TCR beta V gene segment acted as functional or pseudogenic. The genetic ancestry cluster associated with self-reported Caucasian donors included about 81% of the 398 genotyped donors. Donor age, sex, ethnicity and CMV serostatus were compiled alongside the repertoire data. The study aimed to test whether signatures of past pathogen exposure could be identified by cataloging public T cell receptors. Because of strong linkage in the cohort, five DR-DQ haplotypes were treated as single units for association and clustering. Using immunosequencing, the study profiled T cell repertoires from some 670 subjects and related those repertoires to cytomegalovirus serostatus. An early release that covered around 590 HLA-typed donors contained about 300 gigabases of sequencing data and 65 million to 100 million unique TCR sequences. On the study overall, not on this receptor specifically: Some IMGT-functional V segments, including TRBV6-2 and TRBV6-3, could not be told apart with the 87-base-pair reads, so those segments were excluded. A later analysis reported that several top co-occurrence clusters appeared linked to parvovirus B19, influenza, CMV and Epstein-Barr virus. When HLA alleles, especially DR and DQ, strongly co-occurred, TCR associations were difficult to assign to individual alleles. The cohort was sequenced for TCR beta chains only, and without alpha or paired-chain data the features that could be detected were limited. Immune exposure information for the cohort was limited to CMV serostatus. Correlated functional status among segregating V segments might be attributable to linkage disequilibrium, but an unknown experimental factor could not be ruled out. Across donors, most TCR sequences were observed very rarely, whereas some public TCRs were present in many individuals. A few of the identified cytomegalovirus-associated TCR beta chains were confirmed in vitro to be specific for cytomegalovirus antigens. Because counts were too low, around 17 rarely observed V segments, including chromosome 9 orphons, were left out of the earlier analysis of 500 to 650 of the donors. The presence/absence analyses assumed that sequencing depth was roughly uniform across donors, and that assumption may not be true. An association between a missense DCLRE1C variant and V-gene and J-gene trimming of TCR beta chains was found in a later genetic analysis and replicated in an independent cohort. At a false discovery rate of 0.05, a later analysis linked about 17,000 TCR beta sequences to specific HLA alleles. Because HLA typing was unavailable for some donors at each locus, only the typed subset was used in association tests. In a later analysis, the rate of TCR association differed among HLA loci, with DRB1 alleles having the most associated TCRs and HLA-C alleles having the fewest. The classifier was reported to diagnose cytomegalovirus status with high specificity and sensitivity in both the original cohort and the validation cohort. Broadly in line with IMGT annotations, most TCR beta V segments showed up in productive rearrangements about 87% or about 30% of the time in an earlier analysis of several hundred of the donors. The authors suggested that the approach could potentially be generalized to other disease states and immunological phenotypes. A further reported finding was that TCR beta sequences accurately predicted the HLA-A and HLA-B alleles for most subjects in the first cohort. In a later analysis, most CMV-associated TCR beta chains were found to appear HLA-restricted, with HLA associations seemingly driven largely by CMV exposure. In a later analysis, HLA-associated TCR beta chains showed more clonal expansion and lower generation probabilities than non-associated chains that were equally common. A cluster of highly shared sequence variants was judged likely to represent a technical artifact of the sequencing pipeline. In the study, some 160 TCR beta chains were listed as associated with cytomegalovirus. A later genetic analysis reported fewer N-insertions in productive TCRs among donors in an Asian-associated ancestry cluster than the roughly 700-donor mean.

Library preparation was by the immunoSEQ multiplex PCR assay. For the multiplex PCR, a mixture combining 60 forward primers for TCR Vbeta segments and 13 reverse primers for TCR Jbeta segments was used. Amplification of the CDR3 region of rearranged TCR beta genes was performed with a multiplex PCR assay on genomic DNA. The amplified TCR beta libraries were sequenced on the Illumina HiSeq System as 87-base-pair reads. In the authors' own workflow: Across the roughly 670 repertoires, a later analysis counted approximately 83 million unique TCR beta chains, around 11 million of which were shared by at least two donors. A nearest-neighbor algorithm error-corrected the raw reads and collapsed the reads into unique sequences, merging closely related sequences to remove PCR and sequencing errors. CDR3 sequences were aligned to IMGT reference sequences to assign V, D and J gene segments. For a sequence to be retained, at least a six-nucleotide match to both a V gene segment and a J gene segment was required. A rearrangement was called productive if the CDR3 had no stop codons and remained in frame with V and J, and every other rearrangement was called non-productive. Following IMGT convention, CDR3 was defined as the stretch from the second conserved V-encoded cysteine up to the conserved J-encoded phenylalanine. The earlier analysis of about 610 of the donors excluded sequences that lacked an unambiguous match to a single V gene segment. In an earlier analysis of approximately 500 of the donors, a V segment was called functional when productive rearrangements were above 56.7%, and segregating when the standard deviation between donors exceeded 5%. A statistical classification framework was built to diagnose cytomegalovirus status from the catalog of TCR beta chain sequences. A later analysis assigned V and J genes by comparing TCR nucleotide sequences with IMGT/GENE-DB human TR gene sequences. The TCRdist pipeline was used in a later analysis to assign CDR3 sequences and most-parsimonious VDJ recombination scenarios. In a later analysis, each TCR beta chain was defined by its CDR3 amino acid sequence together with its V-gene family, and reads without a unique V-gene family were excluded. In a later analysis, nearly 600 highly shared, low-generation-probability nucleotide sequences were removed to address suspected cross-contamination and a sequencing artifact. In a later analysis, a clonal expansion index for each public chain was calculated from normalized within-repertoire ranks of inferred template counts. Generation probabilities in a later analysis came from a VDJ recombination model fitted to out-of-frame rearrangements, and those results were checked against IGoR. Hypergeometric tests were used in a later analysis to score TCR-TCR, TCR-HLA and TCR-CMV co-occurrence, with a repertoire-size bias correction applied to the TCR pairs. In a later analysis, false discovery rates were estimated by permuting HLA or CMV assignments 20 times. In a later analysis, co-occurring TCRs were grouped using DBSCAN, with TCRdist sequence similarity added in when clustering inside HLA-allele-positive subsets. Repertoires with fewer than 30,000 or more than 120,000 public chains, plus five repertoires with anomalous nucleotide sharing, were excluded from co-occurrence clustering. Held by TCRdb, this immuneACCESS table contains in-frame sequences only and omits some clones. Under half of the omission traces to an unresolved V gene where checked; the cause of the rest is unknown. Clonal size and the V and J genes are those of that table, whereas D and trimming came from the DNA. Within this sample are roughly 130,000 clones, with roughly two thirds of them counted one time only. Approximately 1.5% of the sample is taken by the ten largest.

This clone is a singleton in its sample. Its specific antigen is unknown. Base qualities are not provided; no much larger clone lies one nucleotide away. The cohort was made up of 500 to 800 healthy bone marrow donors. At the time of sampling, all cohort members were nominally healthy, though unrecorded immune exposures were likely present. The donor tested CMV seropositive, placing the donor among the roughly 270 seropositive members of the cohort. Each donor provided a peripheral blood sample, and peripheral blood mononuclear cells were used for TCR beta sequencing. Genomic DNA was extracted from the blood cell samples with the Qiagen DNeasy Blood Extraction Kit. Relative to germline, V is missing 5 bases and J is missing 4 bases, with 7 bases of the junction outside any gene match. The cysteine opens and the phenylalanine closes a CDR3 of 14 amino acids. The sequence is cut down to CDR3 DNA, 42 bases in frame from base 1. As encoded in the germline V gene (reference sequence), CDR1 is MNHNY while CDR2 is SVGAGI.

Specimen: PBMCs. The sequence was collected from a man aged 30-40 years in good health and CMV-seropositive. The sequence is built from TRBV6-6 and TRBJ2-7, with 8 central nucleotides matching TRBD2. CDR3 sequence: CASSISGSGYEQYF. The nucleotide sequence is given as TGTGCCAGCAGTATCAGCGGGAGTGGGTACGAGCAGTACTTC.